This T cell receptor beta chain was recorded in a study of cytomegalovirus exposure and HLA in healthy donors. On this clone: Its antigen is unknown.

Germline-derived CDR1 and CDR2 are MNHNS and SASEGT. The CDR3 sequence is 15 residues long. V shed 2 bases and J shed 2 bases, with 10 bases lying between them. The PCR made use of 60 Vbeta and 13 Jbeta primers. Sequencing was performed with immunoSEQ multiplex PCR; in TCRdb, only in-frame clones are kept and a portion is missing. The sample lists fewer than 120,000 clones; around 85% were seen once. Study-wide findings and caveats: As was reported, the HLA-A and HLA-B alleles of most subjects were accurately predicted from TCR beta sequences. Earlier results showed most TCR beta V segments being productive about 87% or about 30% of the time. Most likely, a cluster of highly shared sequence variants arose as a sequencing artifact. For TCR beta chains, V- and J-gene trimming was later linked to a missense DCLRE1C variant.

V is TRBV6-1 and J is TRBJ1-5, with a tentative D call TRBD1 (5 bases). The sample was PBMCs. This TCR was sampled from a man aged 25-45 years in good health and CMV-seropositive. The CDR3 DNA reads TGTGCCAGCAGTGAATGGAGGGGAGGCAATCAGCCCCAGCATTTT. This encodes CASSEWRGGNQPQHF.